This TCR beta chain emerged from a study of shared clonotypes between healthy human individuals. Broader study findings: Clonotypes that were shared across a handful of donors made up around 5% of naive CD4 clonotypes. Shared clonotypes across all four donors exceeded non-shared ones in generation probability. Although depth was large, rarefaction showed that sequencing of the sorted subsets was incomplete.

Germline CDR1 reads SNHLY; CDR2 reads FYNNEI. Losses at the gene ends were 2 bases for V and 3 bases for J; bases not matched to a gene: 4. This CDR3 has 14 amino acids. Naive CD8 isolation took CD45RO-negative cells positively selected for CCR7 and excluded terminally differentiated effector memory CD45RA+ cells. Clones were sequenced by immunoSEQ multiplex PCR, and TCRdb holds only the in-frame ones, with some missing. This table has over 2,000,000 clones, over 85% appearing once. This clone has just one count. Its antigen is still unknown. This receptor was identified in a man aged 18 to 29 in good health. Some clones in this sample may be carry-over from other donors' samples. The chain carries TRBV2 and TRBJ2-7; 7 bases align to TRBD1. Sample: naive CD8+ T cells from PBMCs. Here the CDR3 reads CASSERAGGYEQYF. CDR3 in DNA: TGTGCCAGCAGTGAACGGGCAGGGGGCTACGAGCAGTACTTC.